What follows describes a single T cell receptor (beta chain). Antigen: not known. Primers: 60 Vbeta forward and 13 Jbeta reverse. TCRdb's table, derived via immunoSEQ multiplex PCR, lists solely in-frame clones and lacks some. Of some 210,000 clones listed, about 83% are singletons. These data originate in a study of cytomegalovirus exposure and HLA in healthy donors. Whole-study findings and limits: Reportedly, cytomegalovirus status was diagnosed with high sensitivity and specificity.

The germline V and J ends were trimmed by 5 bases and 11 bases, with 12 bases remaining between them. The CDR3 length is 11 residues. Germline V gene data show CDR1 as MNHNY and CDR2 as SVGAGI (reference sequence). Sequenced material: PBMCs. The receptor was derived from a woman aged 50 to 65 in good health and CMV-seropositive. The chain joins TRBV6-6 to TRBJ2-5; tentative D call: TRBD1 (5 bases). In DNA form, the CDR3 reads TGTGCCAGCAGTAACCGACAGAAGCAGTACTTC. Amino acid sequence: CASSNRQKQYF.